The entry below describes one TCR beta chain. These data belong to a study of blood T cell repertoires in COVID-19. Study details: There were acute and convalescent COVID-19 samples, and they came from the United States, Italy and Spain. In each case, the material was cDNA or gDNA derived from T cells, B-cell-depleted T cells, or PBMCs.

Some clones are missing from TCRdb's copy, which holds only in-frame ones; the method was immunoSEQ multiplex PCR. The data hold 150,000 to 200,000 clones, with around 89% observed a single time. Grouping used clinical history reported by participants in a survey and questionnaire. The CDR3 has 14 residues. V lost 1 base to trimming and J lost 8 bases, with 14 bases between them. The germline gives CDR1 SGHTA, CDR2 FQGNSA. The chain joins TRBV7-2 to TRBJ1-2; no definite D call. Sequenced sample: PBMCs or T cells enriched from blood (not recorded which). This TCR came from a woman aged 45-59 years who had recovered from COVID-19. CDR3 nucleotides: TGTGCCAGCAGCTTAGGGGCAGGAGGCACCGGCTACACCTTC. Translated: CASSLGAGGTGYTF.